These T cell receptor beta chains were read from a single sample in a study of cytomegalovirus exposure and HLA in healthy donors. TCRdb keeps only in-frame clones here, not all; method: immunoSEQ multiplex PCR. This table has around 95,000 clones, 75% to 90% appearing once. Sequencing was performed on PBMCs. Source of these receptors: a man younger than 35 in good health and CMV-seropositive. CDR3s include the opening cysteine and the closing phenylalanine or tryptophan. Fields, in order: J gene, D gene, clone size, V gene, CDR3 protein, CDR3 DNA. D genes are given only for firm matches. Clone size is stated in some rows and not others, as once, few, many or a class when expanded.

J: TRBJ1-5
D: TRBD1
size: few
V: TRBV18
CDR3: CASSPLPGQVYSNQPQHF
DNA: TGTGCCAGCTCGCCTTTACCGGGACAGGTTTATAGCAATCAGCCCCAGCATTTT

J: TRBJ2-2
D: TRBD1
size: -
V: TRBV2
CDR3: CASRSGGNYGELFF
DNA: TGTGCCAGCAGATCAGGGGGCAATTACGGGGAGCTGTTTTTT

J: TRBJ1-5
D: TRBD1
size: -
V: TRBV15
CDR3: CATSRMDRDNQPQHF
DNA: TGTGCCACCAGCAGAATGGACAGGGACAATCAGCCCCAGCATTTT

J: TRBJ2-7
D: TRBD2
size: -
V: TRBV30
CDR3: CAWSDPGLAAYEQYF
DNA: TGTGCCTGGAGTGACCCGGGACTAGCCGCTTACGAGCAGTACTTC

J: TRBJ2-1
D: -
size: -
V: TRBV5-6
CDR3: CASSVRTSRNEQFF
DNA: TGTGCCAGCAGCGTCCGGACATCGAGGAATGAGCAGTTCTTC

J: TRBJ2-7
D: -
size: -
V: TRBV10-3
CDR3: CAISESSSARDEQYF
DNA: TGTGCCATCAGTGAGTCGTCGTCAGCCAGGGACGAGCAGTACTTC

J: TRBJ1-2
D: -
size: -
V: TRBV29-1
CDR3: CSVESGRGYGYTF
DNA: TGCAGCGTTGAATCGGGGAGGGGCTATGGCTACACCTTC

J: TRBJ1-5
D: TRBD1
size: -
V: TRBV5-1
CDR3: CASSLSGQGNQPQHF
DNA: TGCGCCAGCAGCTTGTCCGGACAGGGTAATCAGCCCCAGCATTTT

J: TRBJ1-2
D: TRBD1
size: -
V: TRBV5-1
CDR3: CASSPRQGKGYGYTF
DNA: TGCGCCAGCAGCCCTAGACAGGGGAAGGGCTATGGCTACACCTTC

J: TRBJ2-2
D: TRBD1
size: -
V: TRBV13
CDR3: CASSSRDRNTGELFF
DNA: TGTGCCAGCAGCTCCCGGGACAGAAACACCGGGGAGCTGTTTTTT

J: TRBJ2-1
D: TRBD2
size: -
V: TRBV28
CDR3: CASSLAAGNPSYNEQFF
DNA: TGTGCCAGCAGTTTAGCAGCGGGGAACCCCTCCTACAATGAGCAGTTCTTC

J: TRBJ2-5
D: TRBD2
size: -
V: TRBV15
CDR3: CATSRGTSGSRKETQYF
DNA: TGTGCCACCAGCAGAGGGACTAGCGGGAGTCGTAAGGAGACCCAGTACTTC

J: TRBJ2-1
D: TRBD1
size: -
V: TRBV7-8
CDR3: CASSFFPGTVKFF
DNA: TGTGCCAGCAGCTTTTTCCCCGGGACAGTAAAGTTCTTC

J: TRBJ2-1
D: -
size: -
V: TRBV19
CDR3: CASRPQTGLGEQFF
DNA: TGTGCCAGTAGACCCCAAACAGGGCTGGGTGAGCAGTTCTTC

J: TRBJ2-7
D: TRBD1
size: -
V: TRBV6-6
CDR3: CASSYSNQGAGYEQYF
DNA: TGTGCCAGCAGTTACTCGAACCAGGGGGCGGGGTACGAGCAGTACTTC

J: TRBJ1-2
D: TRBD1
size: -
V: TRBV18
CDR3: CASSPPGTGRGYTF
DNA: TGTGCCAGCTCACCACCGGGGACAGGGCGCGGCTACACCTTC

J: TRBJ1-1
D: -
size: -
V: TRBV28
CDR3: CASNKGPNTEAFF
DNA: TGTGCCAGCAATAAGGGGCCGAACACTGAAGCTTTCTTT

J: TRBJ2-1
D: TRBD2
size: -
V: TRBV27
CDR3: CASSPRTSGSYNEQFF
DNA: TGTGCCAGCAGTCCACGGACTAGCGGATCCTACAATGAGCAGTTCTTC

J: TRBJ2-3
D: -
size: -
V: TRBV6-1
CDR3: CASKRTPTSTDTQYF
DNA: TGTGCCAGCAAGCGGACTCCTACTAGCACAGATACGCAGTATTTT

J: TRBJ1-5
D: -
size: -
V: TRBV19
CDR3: CASSITSPNQPQHF
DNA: TGTGCCAGTAGTATAACATCCCCCAATCAGCCCCAGCATTTT

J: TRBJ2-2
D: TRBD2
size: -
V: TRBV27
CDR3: CASNPGGSAGELFF
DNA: TGTGCCAGCAACCCTGGCGGGAGTGCCGGGGAGCTGTTTTTT

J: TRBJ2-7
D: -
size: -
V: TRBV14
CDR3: CASSQGGGAEYEQYF
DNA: TGTGCCAGCAGCCAAGGAGGGGGTGCCGAATACGAGCAGTACTTC

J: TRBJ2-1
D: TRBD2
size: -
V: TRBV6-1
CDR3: CASSPTWDYGEQFF
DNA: TGTGCCAGCAGTCCAACCTGGGACTACGGTGAGCAGTTCTTC

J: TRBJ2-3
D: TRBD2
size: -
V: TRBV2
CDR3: CASTRRRRVLAGSTDTQYF
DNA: TGTGCCAGCACCCGAAGAAGAAGGGTCCTAGCGGGAAGCACAGATACGCAGTATTTT

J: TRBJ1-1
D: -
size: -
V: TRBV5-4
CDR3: CASSLNLNTEAFF
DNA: TGTGCCAGCAGCTTGAACTTGAACACTGAAGCTTTCTTT

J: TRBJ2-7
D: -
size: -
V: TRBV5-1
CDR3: CASSLATSSYEQYF
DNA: TGCGCCAGCAGCTTGGCGACTAGCTCCTACGAGCAGTACTTC

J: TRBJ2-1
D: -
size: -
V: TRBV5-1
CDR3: CASSLGTTGDNEQFF
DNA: TGCGCCAGCAGCTTGGGGACCACGGGGGACAATGAGCAGTTCTTC

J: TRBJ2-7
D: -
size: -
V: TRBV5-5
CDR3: CASSLSPGQYEQYF
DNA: TGTGCCAGCAGCTTGTCACCAGGGCAATACGAGCAGTACTTC

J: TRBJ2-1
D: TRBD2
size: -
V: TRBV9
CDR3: CASSPQSGALPYNEQFF
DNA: TGTGCCAGCAGCCCACAGAGCGGGGCGCTCCCCTACAATGAGCAGTTCTTC

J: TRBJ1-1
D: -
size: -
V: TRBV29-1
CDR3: CSVGGPLNTEAFF
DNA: TGCAGCGTTGGAGGGCCTTTGAACACTGAAGCTTTCTTT

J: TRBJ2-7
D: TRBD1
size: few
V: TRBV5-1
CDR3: CASSWTGQYEQYF
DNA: TGCGCCAGCAGCTGGACAGGGCAGTACGAGCAGTACTTC

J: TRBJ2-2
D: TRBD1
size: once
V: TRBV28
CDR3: CASRGTGWMGGELFF
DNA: TGTGCCAGCAGGGGGACAGGGTGGATGGGCGGGGAGCTGTTTTTT

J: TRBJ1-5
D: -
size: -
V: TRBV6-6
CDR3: CASSYTGQDNQPQHF
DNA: TGTGCCAGCAGTTATACAGGGCAGGACAATCAGCCCCAGCATTTT

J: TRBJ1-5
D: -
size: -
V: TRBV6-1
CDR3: CASSEGRVGRGGNQPQHF
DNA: TGTGCCAGCAGTGAAGGAAGGGTGGGGAGGGGCGGCAATCAGCCCCAGCATTTT

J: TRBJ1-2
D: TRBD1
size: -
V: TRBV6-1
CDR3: CASRVTGNYGYTF
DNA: TGTGCCAGCAGGGTGACAGGGAACTATGGCTACACCTTC

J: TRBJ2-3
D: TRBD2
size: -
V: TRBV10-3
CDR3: CAISISGRESDTQYF
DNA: TGTGCCATCAGTATTAGCGGGAGGGAGTCAGATACGCAGTATTTT

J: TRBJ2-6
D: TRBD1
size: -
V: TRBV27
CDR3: CASSLRGGNKEAGANVLTF
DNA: TGTGCCAGCAGTTTACGAGGGGGCAACAAAGAGGCTGGGGCCAACGTCCTGACTTTC

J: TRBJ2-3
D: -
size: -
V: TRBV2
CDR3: CASSAAMSTDTQYF
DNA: TGTGCCAGCAGTGCAGCCATGAGCACAGATACGCAGTATTTT

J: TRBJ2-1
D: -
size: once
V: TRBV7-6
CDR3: CASSLMSGTSSYNEQFF
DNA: TGTGCCAGCAGCTTAATGTCAGGTACTAGCTCCTACAATGAGCAGTTCTTC

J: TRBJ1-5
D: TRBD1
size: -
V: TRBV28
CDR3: CASSFTGGSNQPQHF
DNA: TGTGCCAGCAGTTTCACAGGGGGAAGCAATCAGCCCCAGCATTTT

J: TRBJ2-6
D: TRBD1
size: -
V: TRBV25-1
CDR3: CASSPDRGVSGANVLTF
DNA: TGTGCCAGCAGTCCGGACAGGGGGGTTTCTGGGGCCAACGTCCTGACTTTC

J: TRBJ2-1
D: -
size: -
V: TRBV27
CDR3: CASSLTGYRSYNEQFF
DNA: TGTGCCAGCAGTTTAACAGGCTACCGCTCCTACAATGAGCAGTTCTTC